This section outlines one T cell receptor (beta chain) sequence together with its context. Its antigen remains unidentified. The data belong to a study of response to subunit inactivated influenza vaccine. MiXCR, applied by TCRdb to the RT-PCR reads, yields one record per CDR3 protein. The table records around 520,000 distinct CDR3 sequences, 25% of them present only once. Study-wide points: Authors suggested that a seasonal influenza vaccination recruits few new T cells each time.

V dropped 2 bases and J dropped 2 bases, with 16 bases sitting between them. This CDR3 region has 17 residues. Sequenced material: CD4+ T cells sorted from PBMCs, taken around 5 days after vaccination. This chain joins TRBV12-3 or TRBV12-4 and TRBJ1-5, with D perhaps TRBD1 (6 bases). This sequence originates from a man aged 45-65 years who received an inactivated influenza vaccine. CDR3 amino acids: CASSLLEGVNGNQPQHF. CDR3 sequence (DNA): TGTGCCAGCAGTTTACTCGAGGGGGTAAATGGCAATCAGCCCCAGCATTTT.